This TCR beta chain was sequenced during a study of T cell responses to AZD1222 COVID-19 vaccine (dated by TCRdb to 2020 to 2023). About the study as a whole: AZD1222 recipients given second doses at about 4 weeks or at about 12 weeks were pooled, since spike-specific TCR depth and breadth were not found to differ between the two schedules. Trial participants were enrolled by age into 18-55, 56-69 and 70-plus year subgroups, with about 150, 28 and 57 TCR-sequenced participants respectively. A total of 233 trial participants underwent TCR sequencing, of whom some 200 had received two doses of AZD1222 and around 25 had received two doses of the MenACWY control vaccine. General findings and caveats noted by the study authors: The whole spike protein was spanned by vaccine-associated CD4 TCRs, and dominant responses were seen in regions 160-218 and 743-854. Nearly half of unique spike-specific TCRs reportedly recognized epitopes outside regions mutated in the B.1.351 and B.1.1.7 variants. Conclusions about previously exposed vaccinees were limited because only six AZD1222 recipients were SARS-CoV-2 seropositive at baseline. No day 14 peak-response samples were available, so repertoires were characterized only after the peak T cell response. Participants were mostly white British and included more females than males, and it was suggested by the authors that clonal diversity may have been underestimated. After two AZD1222 doses, spike-specific TCR breadth and depth were significantly higher than at day 0 and than in MenACWY recipients. The 56-69-year group was small, and its depth increase did not reach significance, likely because of low power.

The CDR3 regions of human TCRbeta chains were analyzed by immunosequencing. As for the original processing: Repertoire TCRs were matched against a reference library of SARS-CoV-2-specific TCRs generated with the MIRA antigen-specificity platform. Breadth meant the fraction of unique TCRs that were SARS-CoV-2-associated, whereas depth meant the fraction of total T cells that were SARS-CoV-2-associated. Each spike-specific TCR was assigned to its reactive spike region and to a CD4 or CD8 class using the MIRA data. Log10-transformed breadth and depth values were compared by one-way ANOVA with Sidak's multiple comparisons tests. Here the immuneACCESS table is served through TCRdb, limited to in-frame sequences with V and J called. Missing clones are a known gap in these copies; in checked studies unresolved V genes cover under half, and the rest lacks a known reason. The D gene and trimming were derived from the DNA, and the V and J assignments and clone size from that table. The sample table records over 100,000 clones; about four fifths of these occur just once. In total, the top ten clones hold over 15% of the sample.

V was cut back by 8 bases and J by 1 base, leaving a gap of 11 bases between them. CDR1 and CDR2 are read off the germline V gene as MGHRA and YSYEKL. The CDR3 runs 13 residues from the cysteine to the phenylalanine. The kept DNA is CDR3 alone, 39 bases in frame from the first base. Explained via the paper, the time point label denotes: baseline before first vaccination. Vaccinee samples were obtained from the UK trials COV001 and COV002, which included a single-blind randomized controlled phase 2/3 trial of AZD1222 (ChAdOx1 nCoV-19) in healthy adults. For TCRbeta chain sequencing, PBMC samples were collected from trial participants at day 0 and at day 28 after the second dose. On this clone itself: The specificity of this receptor is unknown. The record has no base qualities; no much larger clone is one base away.

The TCR was taken from an adult in good health. This receptor chain uses TRBV4-1 and TRBJ2-5; the D gene is perhaps TRBD1, from 6 matching bases. The starting material was peripheral blood, obtained on day 0 of AZD1222 vaccination. The nucleotide sequence is TGCGCCAGCGCCAGGGGCCCCCAAGAGACCCAGTACTTC. Translated, this is CASARGPQETQYF.